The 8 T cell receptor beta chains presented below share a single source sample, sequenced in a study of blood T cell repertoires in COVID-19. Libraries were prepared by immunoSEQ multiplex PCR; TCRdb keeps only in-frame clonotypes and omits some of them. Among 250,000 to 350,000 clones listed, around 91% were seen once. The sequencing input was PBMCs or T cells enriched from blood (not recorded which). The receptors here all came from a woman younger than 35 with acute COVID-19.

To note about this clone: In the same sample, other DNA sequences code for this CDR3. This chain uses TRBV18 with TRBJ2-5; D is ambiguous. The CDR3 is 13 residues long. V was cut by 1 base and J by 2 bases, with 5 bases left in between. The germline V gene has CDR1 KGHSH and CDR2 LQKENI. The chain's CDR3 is CASSPLTQETQYF. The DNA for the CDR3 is TGTGCCAGCTCACCACTGACACAAGAGACCCAGTACTTC.

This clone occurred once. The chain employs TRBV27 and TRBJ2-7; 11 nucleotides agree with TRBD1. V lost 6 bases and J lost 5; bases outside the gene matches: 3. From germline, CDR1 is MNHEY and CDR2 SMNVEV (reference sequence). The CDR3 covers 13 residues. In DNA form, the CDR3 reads TGTGCCAGCAGCAGGGACAGGGGGAACGAGCAGTACTTC. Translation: CASSRDRGNEQYF.

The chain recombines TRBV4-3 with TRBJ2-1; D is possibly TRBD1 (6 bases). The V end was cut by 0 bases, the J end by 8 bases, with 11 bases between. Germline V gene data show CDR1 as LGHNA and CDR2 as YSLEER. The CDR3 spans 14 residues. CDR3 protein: CASSQDQGRDEQFF. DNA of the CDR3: TGCGCCAGCAGCCAAGATCAGGGGAGAGATGAGCAGTTCTTC.

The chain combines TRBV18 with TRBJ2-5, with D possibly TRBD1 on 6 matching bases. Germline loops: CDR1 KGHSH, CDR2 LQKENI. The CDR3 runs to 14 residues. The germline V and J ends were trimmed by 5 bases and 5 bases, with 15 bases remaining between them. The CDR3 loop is CASSFTGLGETQYF. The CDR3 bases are TGTGCCAGCTCATTCACAGGGCTTGGTGAGACCCAGTACTTC.

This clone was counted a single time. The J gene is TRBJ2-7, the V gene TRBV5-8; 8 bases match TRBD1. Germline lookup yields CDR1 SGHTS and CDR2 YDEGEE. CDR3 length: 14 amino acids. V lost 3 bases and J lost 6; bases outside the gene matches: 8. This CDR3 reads CASSSGTGLPEQYF. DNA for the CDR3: TGTGCCAGCAGCTCCGGGACAGGCCTTCCCGAGCAGTACTTC. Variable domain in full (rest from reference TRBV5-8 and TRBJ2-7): EAGVTQSPTHLIKTRGQQATLRCSPISGHTSVYWYQQALGLGLQFLLWYDEGEERNRGNFPPRFSGRQFPNYSSELNVNALELEDSALYLCASSSGTGLPEQYFGPGTRLTVT.

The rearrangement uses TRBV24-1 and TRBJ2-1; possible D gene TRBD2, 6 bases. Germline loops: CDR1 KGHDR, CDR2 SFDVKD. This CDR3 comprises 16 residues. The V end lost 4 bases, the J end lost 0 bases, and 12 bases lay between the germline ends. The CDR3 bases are TGTGCCACCAGTGACCCCACTAGCTACTCCTACAATGAGCAGTTCTTC. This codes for CATSDPTSYSYNEQFF.

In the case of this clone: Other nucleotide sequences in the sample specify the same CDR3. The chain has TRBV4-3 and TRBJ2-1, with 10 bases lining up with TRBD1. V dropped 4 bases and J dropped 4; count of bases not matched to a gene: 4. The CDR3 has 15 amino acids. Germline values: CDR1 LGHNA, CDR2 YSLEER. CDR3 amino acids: CASSPGQGLYNEQFF. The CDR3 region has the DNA TGCGCCAGCAGCCCGGGACAGGGGCTTTACAATGAGCAGTTCTTC.

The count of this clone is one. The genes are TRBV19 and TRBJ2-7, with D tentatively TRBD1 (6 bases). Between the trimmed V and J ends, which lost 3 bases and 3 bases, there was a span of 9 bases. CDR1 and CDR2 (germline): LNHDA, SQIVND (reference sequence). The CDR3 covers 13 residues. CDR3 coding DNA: TGTGCCAGTAGTATTGGGACAAACTACGAGCAGTACTTC. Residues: CASSIGTNYEQYF. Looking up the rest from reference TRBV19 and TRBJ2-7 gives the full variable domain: DGGITQSPKYLFRKEGQNVTLSCEQNLNHDAMYWYRQDPGQGLRLIYYSQIVNDFQKGDIAEGYSVSREKKESFPLTVTSAQKNPTAFYLCASSIGTNYEQYFGPGTRLTVT.